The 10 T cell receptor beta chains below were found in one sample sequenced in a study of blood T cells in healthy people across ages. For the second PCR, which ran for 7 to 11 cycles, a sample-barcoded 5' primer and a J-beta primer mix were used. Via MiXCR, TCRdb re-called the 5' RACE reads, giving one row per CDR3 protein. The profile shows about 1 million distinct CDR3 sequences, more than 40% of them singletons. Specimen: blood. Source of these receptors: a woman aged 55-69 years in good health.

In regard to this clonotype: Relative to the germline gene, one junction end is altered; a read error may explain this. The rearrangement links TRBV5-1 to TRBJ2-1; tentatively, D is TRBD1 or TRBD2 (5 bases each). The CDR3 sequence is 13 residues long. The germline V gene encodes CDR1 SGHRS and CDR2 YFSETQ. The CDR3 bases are TGCACCAGCAGCTTTGGGCAGAGGGGTGAGCAGTTCTTC. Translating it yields CTSSFGQRGEQFF.

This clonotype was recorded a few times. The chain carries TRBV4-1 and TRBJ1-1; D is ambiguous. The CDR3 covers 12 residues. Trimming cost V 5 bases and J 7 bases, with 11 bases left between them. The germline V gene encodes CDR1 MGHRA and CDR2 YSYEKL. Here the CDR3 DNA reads TGCGCCAGCAGCTCCCCGTCCCATGAAGCTTTCTTT. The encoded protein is CASSSPSHEAFF.

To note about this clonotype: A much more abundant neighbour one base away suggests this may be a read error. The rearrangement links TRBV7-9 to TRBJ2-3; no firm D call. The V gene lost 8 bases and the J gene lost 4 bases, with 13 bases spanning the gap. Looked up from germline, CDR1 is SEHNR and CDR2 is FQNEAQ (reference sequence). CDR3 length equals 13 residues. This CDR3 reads CASGPKGPDTQYF. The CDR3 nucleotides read TGTGCCAGCGGCCCTAAAGGCCCAGATACGCAGTATTTT.

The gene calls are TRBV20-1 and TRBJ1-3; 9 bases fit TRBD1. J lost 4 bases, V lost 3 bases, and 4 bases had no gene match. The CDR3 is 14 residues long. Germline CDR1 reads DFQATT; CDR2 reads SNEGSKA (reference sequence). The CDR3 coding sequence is TGCAGTGCTAGGGGACAGGGCGGAGGAAACACCATATATTTT. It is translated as CSARGQGGGNTIYF.

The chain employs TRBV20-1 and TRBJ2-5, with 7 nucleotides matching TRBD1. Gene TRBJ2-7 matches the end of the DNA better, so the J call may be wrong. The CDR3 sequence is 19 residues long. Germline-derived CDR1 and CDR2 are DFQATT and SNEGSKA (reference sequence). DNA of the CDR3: TGCAGTGCTAGAGTAAGGAGAAGGCCCCGGGACAGAGCCTCCTACGAGCAGTACTTC. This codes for CSARVRRRPRDRASYEQYF.

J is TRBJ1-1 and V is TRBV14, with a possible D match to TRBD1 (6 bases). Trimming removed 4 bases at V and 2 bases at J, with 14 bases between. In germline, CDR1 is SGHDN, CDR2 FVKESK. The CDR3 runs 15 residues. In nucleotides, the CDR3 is TGTGCCAGCAGCCGACGACAGGAAAGTAACACTGAAGCTTTCTTT. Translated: CASSRRQESNTEAFF.

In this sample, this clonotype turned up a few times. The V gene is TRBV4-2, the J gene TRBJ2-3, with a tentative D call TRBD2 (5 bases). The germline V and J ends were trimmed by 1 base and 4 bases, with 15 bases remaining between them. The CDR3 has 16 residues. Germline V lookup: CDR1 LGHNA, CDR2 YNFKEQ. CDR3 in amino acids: CASSQVGGFLADTQYF. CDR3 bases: TGTGCCAGCAGCCAAGTCGGCGGGTTTCTCGCAGATACGCAGTATTTT.

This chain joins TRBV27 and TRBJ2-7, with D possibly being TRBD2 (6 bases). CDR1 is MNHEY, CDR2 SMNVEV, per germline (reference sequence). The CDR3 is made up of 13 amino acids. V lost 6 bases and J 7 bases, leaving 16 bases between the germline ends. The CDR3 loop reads CASREGGIGEQYF. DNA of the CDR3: TGTGCCAGCAGAGAGGGCGGGATCGGTGAGCAGTACTTC.

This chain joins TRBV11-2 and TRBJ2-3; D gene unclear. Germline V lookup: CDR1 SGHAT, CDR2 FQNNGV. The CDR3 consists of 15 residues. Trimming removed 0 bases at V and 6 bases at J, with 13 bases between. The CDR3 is CASSLDLSPLDTQYF. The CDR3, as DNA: TGTGCCAGCAGCTTAGATCTAAGCCCCCTGGATACGCAGTATTTT.

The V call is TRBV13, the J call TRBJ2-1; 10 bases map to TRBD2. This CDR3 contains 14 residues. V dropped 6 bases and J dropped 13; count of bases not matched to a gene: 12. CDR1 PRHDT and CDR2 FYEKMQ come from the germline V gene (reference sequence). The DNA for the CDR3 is TGTGCCAGCAGAACGAAGCGGGAGGGACGTGTTCAGTTCTTC. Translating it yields CASRTKREGRVQFF.